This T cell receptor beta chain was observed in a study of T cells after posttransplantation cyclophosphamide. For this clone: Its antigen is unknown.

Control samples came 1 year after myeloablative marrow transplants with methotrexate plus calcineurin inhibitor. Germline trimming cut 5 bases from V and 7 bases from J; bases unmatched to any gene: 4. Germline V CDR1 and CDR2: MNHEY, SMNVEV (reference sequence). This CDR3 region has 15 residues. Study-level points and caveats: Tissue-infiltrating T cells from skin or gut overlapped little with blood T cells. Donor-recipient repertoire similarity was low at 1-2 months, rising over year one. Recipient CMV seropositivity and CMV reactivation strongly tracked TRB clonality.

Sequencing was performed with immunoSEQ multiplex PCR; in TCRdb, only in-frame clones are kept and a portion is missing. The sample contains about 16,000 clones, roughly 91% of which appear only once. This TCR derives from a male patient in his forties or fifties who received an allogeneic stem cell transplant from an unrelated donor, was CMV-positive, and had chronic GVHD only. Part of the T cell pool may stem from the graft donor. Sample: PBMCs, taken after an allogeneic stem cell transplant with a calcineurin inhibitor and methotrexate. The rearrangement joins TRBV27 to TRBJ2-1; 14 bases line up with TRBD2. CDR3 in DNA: TGTGCCAGCAGTCGGACTAGCGGGGGGCAAAATGAGCAGTTCTTC. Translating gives CASSRTSGGQNEQFF.